These 30 T cell receptor beta chains share one sample of origin, sequenced in a study of T-cell reconstitution after alpha-beta-depleted transplantation in children. During its preparation, the TCRbeta library received unique molecular identifiers. TCRdb independently ran MiXCR on the PCR reads; one entry per CDR3 protein. The sample has over 150,000 distinct CDR3 sequences, approximately 6.8% seen once; the top ten hold roughly 4.8%. The starting material was PBMCs, obtained before TCRalphabeta/CD19-depleted stem cell transplant. Receptors were obtained from a girl under three years old with combined immunodeficiency, due to receive a stem cell transplant.

The V and J genes are TRBV4-2 and TRBJ2-5; 7 bases fit TRBD2. Trimming removed 1 base from V and 5 bases from J; junction bases left unmatched: 10. CDR3 size: 16 residues. Germline CDR1 and CDR2: LGHNA and YNFKEQ. CDR3 sequence reads: CASSQGSLARSETQYF. CDR3 DNA sequence: TGTGCCAGCAGCCAAGGCTCACTAGCGAGGTCGGAGACCCAGTACTTC.

The chain couples TRBV29-1 to TRBJ2-1; 12 nucleotides align to TRBD2. Germline-derived CDR1 and CDR2 are SQVTM and ANQGSEA. The CDR3 runs 15 residues. V lost 6 bases and J lost 2; bases outside the gene matches: 5. The CDR3 loop reads CSVLAGGRAYNEQFF. DNA of the CDR3: TGCAGCGTCCTAGCGGGGGGGCGGGCCTACAATGAGCAGTTCTTC.

This clonotype was counted ten times or more. CDR3 protein: CSASVAGLGTEAFF. In DNA form, the CDR3 reads TGCAGTGCTAGTGTTGCTGGGCTGGGCACTGAAGCTTTCTTT. The chain recombines TRBV20-1 with TRBJ1-1; D is unresolved. With 3 bases removed from V and 4 bases from J, the gap between germline ends came to 15 bases. The germline gives CDR1 DFQATT, CDR2 SNEGSKA (reference sequence). The CDR3 runs 14 residues.

This clonotype showed up just a few times. J is TRBJ2-1 and V is TRBV24-1, with D unresolved. Germline CDR1 reads KGHDR; CDR2 reads SFDVKD. The CDR3 runs 16 residues. V shed 0 bases and J shed 8 bases, with 16 bases lying between them. As DNA, the CDR3 is TGTGCCACCAGTGATTTGCGTAGCCCATCCCGTTATGAGCAGTTCTTC. It specifies CATSDLRSPSRYEQFF.

The sample holds many counts of this clonotype. The chain uses TRBV6-5 and TRBJ2-3; 8 nucleotides match TRBD2. Looked up from germline, CDR1 is MNHEY and CDR2 is SVGAGI. The CDR3 covers 15 residues. The V segment lost 0 bases and the J segment 3 bases; nucleotides outside the gene matches: 2. The CDR3, as DNA: TGTGCCAGCAGTTACTCCGGGACTAGTACAGATACGCAGTATTTT. Protein: CASSYSGTSTDTQYF.

The chain carries TRBV4-3 and TRBJ2-5; the match to TRBD2 covers 8 bases. Germline CDR1 LGHNA, CDR2 YSLEER. The J segment lost 4 bases and the V segment lost 0 bases, leaving 19 bases of the junction unmatched. The CDR3 runs 20 residues. The CDR3 DNA is TGCGCCAGCAGCCAAGATCGGGTCTTTTCCTACGGGAGGGCCACAGAGACCCAGTACTTC. This codes for CASSQDRVFSYGRATETQYF.

This clonotype was seen many times. The chain couples TRBV4-1 to TRBJ2-7; D might be TRBD1 (6 bases). Germline CDR1 is MGHRA and CDR2 is YSYEKL. The CDR3 length is 15 residues. Trimming took 3 bases from V and 2 from J, leaving 14 bases between them. The CDR3 bases are TGCGCCAGCAGCCATATCAAACAGGGACCCTACGAGCAGTACTTC. Its protein product is CASSHIKQGPYEQYF.

CDR3 loop: CSVEVRSSYNEQFF. The CDR3 DNA reads TGCAGCGTTGAAGTACGTTCCTCCTACAATGAGCAGTTCTTC. V usage is TRBV29-1 and J usage is TRBJ2-1; unclear D gene. V was shortened by 1 base and J by 0 bases, with 7 bases between the two germline ends. Germline CDR1 and CDR2: SQVTM and ANQGSEA. This CDR3 is 14 amino acids long.

By share, this clonotype counts as medium-sized. The rearrangement uses TRBV2 and TRBJ2-1; D unresolved. Germline V gene data show CDR1 as SNHLY and CDR2 as FYNNEI. The CDR3 runs 9 residues. Trimming removed 10 bases from V and 6 bases from J, with 4 bases in between. The CDR3 spells CAITNEQFF. The CDR3 DNA follows: TGTGCCATCACCAATGAGCAGTTCTTC.

This clonotype was seen many times. The chain has TRBV28 and TRBJ1-5, with a tentative D call TRBD1 (5 bases). This CDR3 is 15 amino acids long. The germline V gene has CDR1 MDHEN and CDR2 SYDVKM. Trimming stripped 2 bases from V and 5 bases from J, with 13 bases between. The CDR3 region has the DNA TGTGCCAGCAGTTTAACAGGAATGGGGTATCAGCCCCAGCATTTT. Translated: CASSLTGMGYQPQHF.

This clonotype occurred many times. The rearrangement joins TRBV29-1 to TRBJ1-1; D call uncertain. Looked up from germline, CDR1 is SQVTM and CDR2 is ANQGSEA. The ends were cut back, 4 bases at V and 2 bases at J, with 17 bases in the middle. The CDR3 is 15 amino acids. CDR3 loop: CSVARLGPFNTEAFF. In nucleotides, the CDR3 is TGCAGCGTTGCCAGGCTGGGCCCCTTCAACACTGAAGCTTTCTTT.

This clonotype was counted many times. The chain employs TRBV5-1 and TRBJ2-7, with TRBD1 matching 10 bases. Germline trimming cut 3 bases from V and 2 bases from J; bases unmatched to any gene: 2. The CDR3 has 14 amino acids. Germline assignment: CDR1 SGHRS and CDR2 YFSETQ. CDR3 sequence reads: CASSWDRGAYEQYF. In DNA, the CDR3 is TGCGCCAGCAGCTGGGACAGGGGCGCCTACGAGCAGTACTTC.

At least ten counts were recorded for this clonotype. This chain links TRBV29-1 with TRBJ1-2, with D tentatively TRBD1 (6 bases). V lost 2 bases to trimming and J lost 3 bases, with 7 bases between them. The CDR3 is 12 amino acids. Germline values: CDR1 SQVTM, CDR2 ANQGSEA. CDR3 nucleotides: TGCAGCGTTGAATCAGGGGACTATGGCTACACCTTC. Its protein is CSVESGDYGYTF.

In this sample, this clonotype turned up a few times. The chain links TRBV7-8 to TRBJ2-1, with TRBD2 matching over 8 bases. This CDR3 is 15 amino acids long. Germline assignment: CDR1 SGHVS and CDR2 FQNEAQ. Trimming at V came to 5 bases and at J to 4 bases, leaving 7 bases not matched to a gene. The CDR3 nucleotides read TGTGCCAGCAGCAAAAGCGGGAGAAATTACAATGAGCAGTTCTTC. Its protein product is CASSKSGRNYNEQFF.

Many counts were recorded for this clonotype. The rearrangement joins TRBV9 to TRBJ2-7; D ambiguous. The CDR3 is 14 residues long. CDR1 is SGDLS, CDR2 YYNGEE, per germline. With 3 bases removed from V and 0 bases from J, the gap between germline ends came to 10 bases. CDR3 protein: CASSAGDPSYEQYF. The CDR3 DNA reads as TGTGCCAGCAGCGCCGGCGACCCCTCCTACGAGCAGTACTTC.

This clonotype was found many times. This chain links TRBV10-3 with TRBJ2-5; perhaps TRBD1 as D (5 bases). CDR1 ENHRY and CDR2 SYGVKD come from the germline V gene. V was cut by 5 bases and J by 1 base, with 17 bases left in between. The CDR3 length is 16 residues. The CDR3 region has the DNA TGTGCCATCAGTATACACCCCGAGCAGGGCCAAGAGACCCAGTACTTC. Residues: CAISIHPEQGQETQYF.

This clonotype showed up many times. V and J are TRBV7-2 and TRBJ2-3; TRBD2 aligns across 9 bases. Per germline, CDR1 SGHTA and CDR2 FQGNSA. The CDR3 is 16 amino acids. V lost 2 bases, J lost 5 bases, and 8 bases stayed unmatched. The CDR3 reads CASSLWISGGLDTQYF. The CDR3 DNA sequence: TGTGCCAGCAGCTTATGGATTAGCGGGGGTCTAGATACGCAGTATTTT.

This clonotype occurred many times. This chain joins TRBV28 and TRBJ2-1, with D perhaps TRBD1 (6 bases). The CDR3 has 15 amino acids. The germline V and J ends were trimmed by 6 bases and 2 bases, with 14 bases remaining between them. The germline V gene has CDR1 MDHEN and CDR2 SYDVKM. The CDR3 loop reads CASSPTRQAYNEQFF. The CDR3 region has the DNA TGTGCCAGCAGCCCCACCCGACAGGCCTACAATGAGCAGTTCTTC.

This clonotype was picked up a small number of times. The rearrangement uses TRBV3-1 and TRBJ2-1; no clear D. Germline V gives CDR1 LGHDT, CDR2 YNNKEL (reference sequence). Deletions cut 4 bases from V and 9 bases from J, with 13 bases between. The CDR3 loop spans 13 amino acids. This CDR3 reads CASSPDPNAEQFF. The CDR3 region has the DNA TGTGCCAGCAGCCCGGACCCTAACGCTGAGCAGTTCTTC.

This clonotype showed up many times. This rearrangement joins TRBV7-2 to TRBJ2-5, with 13 bases identical to TRBD2. Germline trimming cut 3 bases from V and 7 bases from J; bases unmatched to any gene: 8. This CDR3 is built from 16 residues. Germline CDR1 and CDR2: SGHTA and FQGNSA. CDR3 in amino acids: CASSFPGLAGLGTQYF. The CDR3 nucleotides are TGTGCCAGCAGCTTCCCGGGACTAGCGGGATTGGGGACCCAGTACTTC.

This clonotype occurred many times. The chain combines TRBV6-4 with TRBJ2-1; 12 bases map to TRBD2. Losses at the gene ends were 8 bases for V and 5 bases for J; bases not matched to a gene: 25. Per the germline V gene, CDR1 is MRHNA and CDR2 is SNTAGT. The CDR3 is made up of 21 amino acids. CDR3 sequence: CASYLSTTSGRLKPQNNEQFF. For the CDR3, the DNA is TGTGCCAGCTACCTCTCAACGACTAGCGGGAGACTCAAGCCCCAAAACAATGAGCAGTTCTTC.

In its sample, this clonotype was seen a few times. V is TRBV9 and J is TRBJ2-7; possibly TRBD2 for D (7 bases). CDR1 and CDR2 (germline): SGDLS, YYNGEE. V was clipped by 4 bases and J by 4 bases, with 18 bases between them. This CDR3 spans 15 amino acids. The CDR3: CASSLGGDIGYEQYF. The CDR3 DNA sequence: TGTGCCAGCAGCTTAGGGGGGGATATCGGGTACGAGCAGTACTTC.

This clonotype was observed at least ten times. The V gene is TRBV28, the J gene TRBJ2-7; a weak D match, TRBD1 (6 bases). The germline CDR1 and CDR2 sequences are MDHEN and SYDVKM. The CDR3 covers 14 residues. Trimming left V 1 base short and J 1 base short, with 8 bases between. Here the CDR3 reads CASSLLTGSYEQYF. CDR3 DNA sequence: TGTGCCAGCAGTTTATTGACAGGATCCTACGAGCAGTACTTC.

At least ten counts were recorded for this clonotype. The rearrangement links TRBV29-1 to TRBJ2-3, with D perhaps TRBD1 (6 bases). CDR3 length equals 14 residues. Germline values: CDR1 SQVTM, CDR2 ANQGSEA. V lost 7 bases and J 5 bases, leaving 19 bases between the germline ends. CDR3 region: CSAGPGTTGDTQYF. The CDR3 bases are TGCAGCGCCGGCCCGGGGACAACAGGAGATACGCAGTATTTT.

This clonotype was counted many times. The rearrangement joins TRBV11-2 to TRBJ2-7, with 9 bases matching TRBD2. CDR1 and CDR2 (germline): SGHAT, FQNNGV. The CDR3 covers 13 residues. J was trimmed by 2 bases and V by 8 bases; bases with no gene match: 4. CDR3 sequence: CASLGLAPYEQYF. For the CDR3, the DNA is TGTGCCAGCTTGGGACTAGCTCCCTACGAGCAGTACTTC.

This clonotype appeared many times. The rearrangement joins TRBV12-3 or TRBV12-4 to TRBJ1-4; D is possibly TRBD1 (6 bases). The ends were cut back, 3 bases at V and 6 bases at J, with 14 bases in the middle. CDR3 length equals 15 residues. The CDR3 sequence: CASSFGGHEDEKLFF. In DNA form, the CDR3 reads TGTGCCAGCAGTTTTGGGGGCCACGAGGATGAAAAACTGTTTTTT.

This clonotype was observed at least ten times. The rearrangement joins TRBV12-3 or TRBV12-4 to TRBJ2-1, with unresolved D. V was shortened by 6 bases and J by 7 bases, with 13 bases between the two germline ends. The CDR3 has 13 residues. The CDR3 DNA reads TGTGCCAGCAGCCTCTTAGCCGGTAATGAGCAGTTCTTC. It translates to CASSLLAGNEQFF.

In this sample, this clonotype turned up many times. The chain has TRBV5-1 and TRBJ2-2; D is unresolved. Per germline, CDR1 SGHRS and CDR2 YFSETQ. Deletions cut 0 bases from V and 3 bases from J, with 6 bases between. The CDR3 is 14 residues long. The CDR3 sequence: CASSLGLDTGELFF. CDR3 nucleotides: TGCGCCAGCAGCTTGGGTCTTGACACCGGGGAGCTGTTTTTT.

This clonotype was observed at least ten times. The rearrangement joins TRBV14 to TRBJ1-1; 8 bases map to TRBD1. The ends lost 4 bases at V and 6 bases at J; junction bases unmatched: 4. This CDR3 comprises 13 residues. Germline CDR1 reads SGHDN; CDR2 reads FVKESK. In nucleotides, the CDR3 is TGTGCCAGCAGCCGGGGACAGGACGCTGAAGCTTTCTTT. Encoded protein: CASSRGQDAEAFF.

This clonotype was picked up many times. V and J are TRBV9 and TRBJ2-7, with D tentatively TRBD2 (5 bases). This CDR3 region has 14 residues. CDR1 is SGDLS and CDR2 is YYNGEE in the germline V gene. V gave up 4 bases and J gave up 2 bases, with 13 bases separating them. The CDR3 is CASSPHPGTYEQYF. DNA for the CDR3: TGTGCCAGCAGCCCCCACCCCGGGACCTACGAGCAGTACTTC.